The sequence of this T cell receptor beta chain was determined in a study of CD8+ T cells in alopecia areata. Of note for this clone: As yet, its antigen is unknown.

The treatment is: oral pan-JAK inhibitor, 5-10 mg twice daily. It was cDNA, reverse transcribed from extracted RNA, that served as the sequencing template. The data were produced by immunoSEQ multiplex PCR, yet TCRdb's version contains in-frame clones alone and is incomplete. Counted here are approximately 140,000 clones, around 83% occurring once; the ten biggest clones make up around 14%. Germline lookup yields CDR1 MGHRA and CDR2 YSYEKL. Trimming took 0 bases from V and 2 from J; bases not matched to a gene: 4. This CDR3 region has 16 residues. Points from the study as a whole: The study found higher clonality in lesional than normal scalp, especially in alopecia totalis/universalis.

The input for sequencing was CD8+ T cells sorted from blood, taken at week 4, from a patient treated with tofacitinib. The sequence was obtained from a human donor with alopecia areata. V is TRBV4-1 and J is TRBJ2-3, with 8 bases matching TRBD1. The CDR3 DNA follows: TGCGCCAGCAGCCAAGACCAGGGGGCATACACAGATACGCAGTATTTT. Amino acids: CASSQDQGAYTDTQYF.